The TCR beta chain described here comes from a study of blood T cell repertoires in COVID-19. The overall study: The United States, Italy and Spain were the sources of the acute and convalescent COVID-19 samples. Sources were T cells, B-cell-depleted T cells, or PBMCs; the material itself was cDNA or gDNA.

In the original processing: Nucleated cell counts were estimated from reference gene primer amplification. The repertoire was sequenced with immunoSEQ multiplex PCR; TCRdb's copy has only in-frame clones and lacks some. The V and J calls and clone size are taken from that table; D and trimming were inferred from the DNA. The sample contains about 150,000 clones, roughly nine tenths of which appear only once. Germline V gene lookup returns CDR1 SGHRS and CDR2 YFSETQ. J gave up 5 bases and V 4 bases, and 11 bases lay outside the gene matches. This CDR3 is built from 16 residues. The chain has TRBV5-1 and TRBJ2-5; 10 nucleotides match TRBD1. The sample comprised peripheral blood. The sequence was collected from a woman aged 55-69 years with active or convalescent COVID-19. This CDR3 reads CASSLLGGTGVETQYF. DNA of the CDR3: TGCGCCAGCAGCCTCTTGGGAGGGACAGGGGTCGAGACCCAGTACTTC.